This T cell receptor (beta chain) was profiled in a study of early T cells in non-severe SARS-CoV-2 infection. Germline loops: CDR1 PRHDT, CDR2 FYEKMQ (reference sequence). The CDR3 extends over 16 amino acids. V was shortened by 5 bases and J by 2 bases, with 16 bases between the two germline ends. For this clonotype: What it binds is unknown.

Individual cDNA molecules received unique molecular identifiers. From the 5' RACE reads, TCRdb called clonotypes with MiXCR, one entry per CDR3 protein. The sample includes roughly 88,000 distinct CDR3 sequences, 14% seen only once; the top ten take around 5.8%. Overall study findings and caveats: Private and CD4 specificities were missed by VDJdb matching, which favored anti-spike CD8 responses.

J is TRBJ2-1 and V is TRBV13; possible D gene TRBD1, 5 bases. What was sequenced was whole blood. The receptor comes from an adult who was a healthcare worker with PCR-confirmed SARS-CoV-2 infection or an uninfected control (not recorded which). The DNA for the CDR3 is TGTGCCAGCAGCCCTCCTCAGGGCCCGCCCTACAATGAGCAGTTCTTC. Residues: CASSPPQGPPYNEQFF.